The rows below give T cell receptor beta chains drawn from one sample of a study of blood T cell repertoires in COVID-19. Sequencing was performed with immunoSEQ multiplex PCR; in TCRdb, only in-frame clones are kept and a portion is missing. Of 300,000 to 400,000 clones listed, 70% to 90% are singletons. The sequencing input was PBMCs or T cells enriched from blood (not recorded which). The receptors here all came from a woman between 40 and 50 years old with acute COVID-19. Each CDR3 is given with its conserved first and last residue. Fields, in order: D gene, J gene, V gene, clone size, CDR3 protein, CDR3 DNA. A D gene is named only where the DNA matches it firmly. The size field is filled for only some rows; it gives once, few, many or a size class.

-,TRBJ2-5,TRBV7-2,once,CASSHTGETQYF,TGTGCCAGCAGCCACACGGGAGAGACCCAGTACTTC
-,TRBJ1-2,TRBV18,-,CASSPFDSGYGYTF,TGTGCCAGCTCACCCTTCGACTCTGGCTATGGCTACACCTTC
-,TRBJ1-2,TRBV7-2,-,CASSLDAGGVYGYTF,TGTGCCAGCAGCTTAGACGCGGGGGGCGTTTATGGCTACACCTTC
TRBD1,TRBJ2-7,TRBV27,-,CASRTGARSYEQYF,TGTGCCAGCAGGACAGGGGCTCGGTCCTACGAGCAGTACTTC
-,TRBJ1-2,TRBV25-1,-,CASSEPSGVYGYTF,TGTGCCAGCAGTGAGCCCTCGGGAGTCTATGGCTACACCTTC
-,TRBJ2-4,TRBV12-5,-,CASGLVSVRAGTLAGAKNIQYF,TGTGCTAGTGGTTTGGTATCGGTCCGGGCGGGGACCTTGGCTGGAGCCAAAAACATTCAGTACTTC
TRBD1,TRBJ1-6,TRBV14,-,CASSQVRQGSSPLHF,TGTGCCAGCAGCCAAGTTCGACAGGGTAGTTCACCCCTCCACTTT
TRBD2,TRBJ2-3,TRBV7-2,-,CARVCGSPCTDTQYF,TGTGCCCGCGTGTGCGGGAGCCCCTGCACAGATACGCAGTATTTT
-,TRBJ2-2,TRBV9,-,CTSSVAAGASSHTGELFF,TGTACCAGCAGCGTAGCTGCGGGGGCGTCCTCTCACACCGGGGAGCTGTTTTTT
-,TRBJ1-2,TRBV19,-,CASSNLVGQPMDYGYTF,TGTGCCAGTAGTAATTTAGTTGGACAGCCGATGGACTATGGCTACACCTTC
-,TRBJ1-1,TRBV15,-,CATSRDDFKGAEAFF,TGTGCCACCAGCAGAGATGACTTCAAGGGGGCTGAAGCTTTCTTT
-,TRBJ1-5,TRBV12-3/TRBV12-4,-,CASSWGDNQPQHF,TGTGCCAGCAGTTGGGGGGACAATCAGCCCCAGCATTTT
-,TRBJ1-1,TRBV5-1,-,CASSLRTENTEAFF,TGCGCCAGCAGCCTAAGGACAGAGAACACTGAAGCTTTCTTT
-,TRBJ1-1,TRBV12-3/TRBV12-4,-,CASSLGGSSQAFF,TGTGCCAGCAGTTTGGGAGGGAGTAGCCAAGCTTTCTTT
-,TRBJ1-1,TRBV10-3,-,CATLSGTRVPEAFF,TGTGCCACCCTGTCCGGGACAAGGGTCCCTGAAGCTTTCTTT
-,TRBJ2-1,TRBV18,few,CASSPSAVAEQFF,TGTGCCAGCTCACCTTCCGCGGTTGCTGAGCAGTTCTTC
TRBD1,TRBJ2-5,TRBV6-1,-,CASSETRDREETQYF,TGTGCCAGCAGTGAAACCCGGGACAGGGAGGAGACCCAGTACTTC
-,TRBJ2-5,TRBV7-2,-,CASSSQLTRQETQYF,TGTGCCAGCAGCTCCCAATTGACTAGACAAGAGACCCAGTACTTC
-,TRBJ1-1,TRBV2,-,CASSAREDTEAFF,TGTGCCAGCAGTGCCAGGGAGGACACTGAAGCTTTCTTT
TRBD1,TRBJ1-6,TRBV6-4,-,CASSEAVSAGTGNNSPLHF,TGTGCCAGCAGTGAGGCTGTGTCCGCAGGGACAGGGAATAATTCACCCCTCCACTTT
TRBD1,TRBJ1-1,TRBV7-2,few,CASSSRQGKSGEAFF,TGTGCCAGCAGCTCTAGACAGGGGAAGAGCGGTGAAGCTTTCTTT
TRBD1,TRBJ1-1,TRBV7-3,-,CASSQGGGNTEAFF,TGTGCCAGCAGCCAAGGGGGCGGGAACACTGAAGCTTTCTTT
-,TRBJ1-5,TRBV5-1,once,CASSQDSNQPQHF,TGCGCCAGCTCACAGGATAGCAATCAGCCCCAGCATTTT
-,TRBJ2-3,TRBV29-1,-,CSVDSLGISSNTQYF,TGCAGCGTTGATAGCCTCGGGATATCCTCAAATACGCAGTATTTT
-,TRBJ2-1,TRBV14,-,CASSQDVYNEQFF,TGTGCCAGCAGCCAAGACGTTTACAATGAGCAGTTCTTC
TRBD2,TRBJ2-5,TRBV15,-,CATSRQTGTSGGEQETQYF,TGTGCCACCAGCAGACAAACCGGGACTAGCGGGGGGGAGCAAGAGACCCAGTACTTC
TRBD2,TRBJ2-7,TRBV6-2/TRBV6-3,-,CASSYEGIAGGPPQYF,TGTGCCAGCAGTTACGAGGGAATAGCGGGAGGGCCTCCGCAGTACTTC
-,TRBJ1-2,TRBV7-2,-,CASSPMTANYGYTF,TGTGCCAGCAGCCCCATGACAGCTAACTATGGCTACACCTTC
-,TRBJ1-2,TRBV19,-,CASSMTLRKALPNYGYTF,TGTGCCAGTAGTATGACTCTAAGGAAAGCCTTACCCAACTATGGCTACACCTTC
-,TRBJ2-7,TRBV12-3/TRBV12-4,-,CASSIARSYEQYF,TGTGCCAGCTCAATAGCCCGCTCCTACGAGCAGTACTTC
-,TRBJ2-7,TRBV7-6,-,CASSSRDTYEQYF,TGTGCCAGCAGTTCCCGGGACACCTACGAGCAGTACTTC
-,TRBJ2-1,TRBV27,few,CASSTVLSSYNEQFF,TGTGCCAGCAGCACCGTCCTGAGCTCCTACAATGAGCAGTTCTTC
-,TRBJ1-5,TRBV6-2/TRBV6-3,-,CASSRQVGVSNQPQHF,TGTGCCAGCAGCAGACAGGTGGGGGTTAGCAATCAGCCCCAGCATTTT
TRBD1,TRBJ2-7,TRBV7-2,-,CASSPSVQTGPYEQYF,TGTGCCAGCAGCCCCTCCGTTCAGACAGGGCCCTACGAGCAGTACTTC
TRBD1,TRBJ1-3,TRBV6-6,-,CASSYSAGGFGNTIYF,TGTGCCAGCAGTTACTCAGCAGGGGGCTTTGGAAACACCATATATTTT
-,TRBJ2-3,TRBV25-1,-,CASTIVDTQYF,TGTGCCAGCACGATAGTTGATACGCAGTATTTT
TRBD2,TRBJ2-1,TRBV14,-,CASSPQRGGNYEQFF,TGTGCCAGCAGCCCTCAGCGGGGGGGCAATTATGAGCAGTTCTTC
-,TRBJ1-2,TRBV5-1,-,CASKRKHGDFYGYTF,TGCGCCAGCAAAAGGAAGCATGGAGACTTCTATGGCTACACCTTC
TRBD1,TRBJ2-6,TRBV6-5,-,CASSTGGLGANVLTF,TGTGCCAGCAGTACAGGGGGCCTTGGGGCCAACGTCCTGACTTTC
-,TRBJ1-2,TRBV9,-,CASSMTQGNYGYTF,TGTGCCAGCAGCATGACCCAGGGGAACTATGGCTACACCTTC
TRBD2,TRBJ2-2,TRBV11-2,-,CASSLDPPAGGNTGELFF,TGTGCCAGCAGCTTAGACCCCCCAGCGGGAGGGAACACCGGGGAGCTGTTTTTT
-,TRBJ2-5,TRBV20-1,-,CSASYSQETQYF,TGCAGTGCTAGTTACAGCCAAGAGACCCAGTACTTC
-,TRBJ1-3,TRBV4-1,-,CASSQDLVRISGNTIYF,TGCGCCAGCAGCCAAGACCTCGTTAGAATCTCTGGAAACACCATATATTTT
TRBD1,TRBJ1-1,TRBV5-4,-,CASSSGQGWGNTEAFF,TGTGCCAGCAGCTCTGGACAGGGATGGGGAAACACTGAAGCTTTCTTT
-,TRBJ2-7,TRBV19,many,CASSLRGKNYEQYF,TGTGCCAGTAGTCTTCGGGGGAAGAACTACGAGCAGTACTTC